This T cell receptor beta chain emerged from a study of cytomegalovirus exposure and HLA in healthy donors. Study-wide points: Presence/absence analyses treated sequencing depth as roughly uniform across donors.

Worth noting for this clone: Its antigen is as yet unknown.

PCR was performed using 60 Vbeta and 13 Jbeta primers. Assay used: immunoSEQ multiplex PCR; TCRdb lists only in-frame clones, some missing. This sample yields some 90,000 clones, of which 78% are seen a single time; approximately 4% belongs to the top ten. Germline V CDR1 and CDR2: LNHDA, SQIVND (reference sequence). V was trimmed by 1 base and J by 3 bases, leaving 8 bases between them. CDR3 length: 14 amino acids. The sequenced material came from PBMCs. This sequence joins TRBV19 and TRBJ2-3; no reliable D call. The sequence derives from a male donor in good health and CMV-seropositive. The CDR3 DNA reads TGTGCCAGTAGTATAGTTTCGTTGACAGATACGCAGTATTTT. This sequence encodes CASSIVSLTDTQYF. Based on the CDR3 plus reference TRBV19 and TRBJ2-3, the full variable domain is DGGITQSPKYLFRKEGQNVTLSCEQNLNHDAMYWYRQDPGQGLRLIYYSQIVNDFQKGDIAEGYSVSREKKESFPLTVTSAQKNPTAFYLCASSIVSLTDTQYFGPGTRLTVL.